Listed here are 12 T cell receptor beta chains from one sample, sequenced in a study of cytomegalovirus exposure and HLA in healthy donors. PCR primers comprised 60 Vbeta and 13 Jbeta primers. Generated by immunoSEQ multiplex PCR, the TCRdb table keeps only in-frame clones and is missing some. Of some 170,000 clones in the sample, roughly 81% were seen once. Source material: PBMCs. The receptors stem from a woman aged 18-29 years in good health and CMV-seropositive.

This clone was seen a few times. This chain uses TRBV4-1 with TRBJ1-5; the match to TRBD1 covers 7 bases. The CDR3 is 17 residues long. With 1 base clipped from V and 7 bases from J, the junction kept 13 bases outside the gene matches. In germline, CDR1 is MGHRA, CDR2 YSYEKL. This chain's CDR3 is CASSQGYVWRDRQPQHF. CDR3 DNA: TGCGCCAGCAGCCAAGGATACGTGTGGAGGGACAGACAGCCCCAGCATTTT.

The chain employs TRBV6-1 and TRBJ2-1; D remains ambiguous. The CDR3 covers 13 residues. The V and J ends lost 6 bases and 14 bases respectively, with 20 bases between them. Germline V gene sequence: CDR1 MNHNS, CDR2 SASEGT. This CDR3 reads CASSNTGSSAEFF. The CDR3, as DNA: TGTGCCAGCAGCAATACCGGGTCCTCGGCGGAGTTCTTC.

The chain is built from TRBV19 and TRBJ1-1; D is possibly TRBD1 (6 bases). Trimming stripped 5 bases from V and 5 bases from J, with 12 bases between. CDR1 and CDR2 from the germline V gene are LNHDA and SQIVND (reference sequence). This CDR3 contains 13 residues. The chain's CDR3 is CASSVTGETEAFF. CDR3 coding DNA: TGTGCCAGTAGTGTGACAGGCGAAACTGAAGCTTTCTTT. Full variable domain (outside the CDR3, taken from reference TRBV19 and TRBJ1-1): DGGITQSPKYLFRKEGQNVTLSCEQNLNHDAMYWYRQDPGQGLRLIYYSQIVNDFQKGDIAEGYSVSREKKESFPLTVTSAQKNPTAFYLCASSVTGETEAFFGQGTRLTVV.

The chain uses TRBV6-5 and TRBJ1-2; 8 nucleotides agree with TRBD1. CDR3 length equals 16 residues. Germline CDR1 reads MNHEY; CDR2 reads SVGAGI. Losses at the gene ends were 0 bases for V and 4 bases for J; bases not matched to a gene: 7. DNA for the CDR3: TGTGCCAGCAGTTACTCCTCAGGGGGCTTGGGCTATGGCTACACCTTC. It specifies CASSYSSGGLGYGYTF.

This chain joins TRBV12-5 and TRBJ2-1; 7 bases line up with TRBD2. The V gene end was trimmed by 2 bases and the J gene end by 8 bases; junction bases not matched to a gene: 0. CDR3 size: 12 residues. The germline V gene encodes CDR1 LGHNT and CDR2 FRNRAP. The chain's CDR3 is CASGLSGDEQFF. The CDR3 DNA sequence: TGTGCTAGTGGTTTGAGCGGGGATGAGCAGTTCTTC. Looking up the rest from reference TRBV12-5 and TRBJ2-1 gives the full variable domain: DARVTQTPRHKVTEMGQEVTMRCQPILGHNTVFWYRQTMMQGLELLAYFRNRAPLDDSGMPKDRFSAEMPDATLATLKIQPSEPRDSAVYFCASGLSGDEQFFGPGTRLTVL.

The rearrangement uses TRBV25-1 and TRBJ2-1; TRBD1 agrees at 9 bases. CDR3 length: 16 residues. The junction had 11 bases not matched to a gene; V was cut back by 2 bases and J by 9 bases. Germline CDR1 MGHDK, CDR2 SYGVNS. The CDR3 here is CASSEGGTGWFSEQFF. The CDR3, as DNA: TGTGCCAGCAGTGAAGGGGGGACAGGGTGGTTTAGTGAGCAGTTCTTC.

This sequence joins TRBV13 and TRBJ1-2, with D possibly matching TRBD1 (6 bases). This CDR3 region has 13 residues. In germline, CDR1 is PRHDT, CDR2 FYEKMQ (reference sequence). V was shortened by 5 bases and J by 4 bases, with 11 bases between the two germline ends. The CDR3 here is CASSITGSYGYTF. CDR3 DNA: TGTGCCAGCAGCATTACAGGGTCCTATGGCTACACCTTC.

This sequence joins TRBV30 and TRBJ1-5; possibly TRBD1 for D (6 bases). Germline V lookup: CDR1 GTSNPN, CDR2 SVGIG (reference sequence). V dropped 4 bases and J dropped 4 bases, with 11 bases sitting between them. There are 13 residues in the CDR3. The CDR3 loop reads CAWTRGGNQPQHF. For the CDR3, the DNA is TGTGCCTGGACAAGGGGGGGAAATCAGCCCCAGCATTTT.

The J gene is TRBJ2-7, the V gene TRBV11-1; 7 nucleotides align to TRBD1. The CDR3 sequence is 14 residues long. Germline V gene data show CDR1 as SGHAT and CDR2 as FQDESV (reference sequence). Germline trimming cut 4 bases from V and 3 bases from J; bases unmatched to any gene: 6. The CDR3 sequence: CASSYSGGHYEQYF. CDR3 coding DNA: TGTGCCAGCAGCTATTCAGGGGGTCACTACGAGCAGTACTTC.

This chain joins TRBV30 and TRBJ2-3; perhaps TRBD1 as D (5 bases). V was pared by 5 bases and J by 6 bases, with 15 bases between. Germline V gives CDR1 GTSNPN, CDR2 SVGIG (reference sequence). This CDR3 is built from 13 residues. The CDR3 region is CAWGLYKGDTQYF. The CDR3 DNA sequence: TGTGCCTGGGGGTTATACAAGGGGGATACGCAGTATTTT.

The chain links TRBV11-1 to TRBJ1-6; D possibly corresponds to TRBD1 (5 bases). Germline V gives CDR1 SGHAT, CDR2 FQDESV (reference sequence). The CDR3 spans 16 residues. Between the trimmed V and J ends, which lost 5 bases and 7 bases, there was a span of 18 bases. CDR3 in amino acids: CASSPSTGGGNSPLHF. The CDR3 region has the DNA TGTGCCAGCAGCCCCAGCACGGGGGGTGGAAATTCACCCCTCCACTTT.

V is TRBV6-5 and J is TRBJ2-7, with a possible D match to TRBD1 (6 bases). The CDR3 sequence is 14 residues long. V was cut by 7 bases and J by 2 bases, with 15 bases left in between. Germline assignment: CDR1 MNHEY and CDR2 SVGAGI. The chain's CDR3 is CASINPRGPYEQYF. CDR3 nucleotide sequence: TGTGCCAGCATCAACCCCAGGGGCCCCTACGAGCAGTACTTC.